The next 21 T cell receptor beta chains were all read from a single sample in a study of cytomegalovirus exposure and HLA in healthy donors. The assay was immunoSEQ multiplex PCR, and TCRdb's table has in-frame clones only and misses some. The sample holds 170,000 or so clones, 85% seen once. The sequencing sample was made of PBMCs. These receptors all come from a man aged 18 to 30 in good health and CMV-seropositive.

For this clone: One junction end does not reproduce the germline sequence, and a read error may be involved. The CDR3 is CASRQGPGKDYEQYF. The CDR3 DNA reads TGCGCCAGCAGACAAGGGCCAGGAAAGGACTACGAGCAGTACTTC. This rearrangement joins TRBV4-1 to TRBJ2-7; no firm D call. From germline, CDR1 is MGHRA and CDR2 YSYEKL. The CDR3 is made up of 15 amino acids.

The V and J genes are TRBV15 and TRBJ1-5; unclear D gene. V was clipped by 3 bases and J by 2 bases, with 14 bases between them. The CDR3 covers 16 residues. CDR1 is LNHNV, CDR2 YYDKDF, per germline (reference sequence). CDR3 protein: CATSRGAGNGNQPQHF. CDR3 DNA sequence: TGTGCCACCAGCAGGGGCGCGGGGAATGGCAATCAGCCCCAGCATTTT.

The gene calls are TRBV9 and TRBJ2-1; 7 bases match TRBD2. Germline assignment: CDR1 SGDLS and CDR2 YYNGEE. This CDR3 is built from 15 residues. The V and J ends lost 6 bases and 2 bases, in that order; junction bases with no gene match: 8. The CDR3 region is CASTSSGTAYNEQFF. The CDR3 nucleotides read TGTGCCAGCACTTCGAGCGGGACCGCCTACAATGAGCAGTTCTTC. The full variable domain, its missing parts supplied by reference TRBV9 and TRBJ2-1, is DSGVTQTPKHLITATGQRVTLRCSPRSGDLSVYWYQQSLDQGLQFLIQYYNGEERAKGNILERFSAQQFPDLHSELNLSSLELGDSALYFCASTSSGTAYNEQFFGPGTRLTVL.

The chain joins TRBV28 to TRBJ2-2; 8 bases are a match to TRBD1. This CDR3 is 16 amino acids long. V lost 6 bases to trimming and J lost 0 bases; unmatched junction nucleotides: 6. Germline CDR1 MDHEN, CDR2 SYDVKM. The CDR3 here is CASRDGQGANTGELFF. For the CDR3, the DNA is TGTGCCAGCAGAGACGGACAGGGTGCGAACACCGGGGAGCTGTTTTTT. Looking up the rest from reference TRBV28 and TRBJ2-2 gives the full variable domain: DVKVTQSSRYLVKRTGEKVFLECVQDMDHENMFWYRQDPGLGLRLIYFSYDVKMKEKGDIPEGYSVSREKKERFSLILESASTNQTSMYLCASRDGQGANTGELFFGEGSRLTVL.

The chain recombines TRBV28 with TRBJ2-1; D is possibly TRBD2 (6 bases). CDR1 is MDHEN and CDR2 is SYDVKM in the germline V gene. Trimming cost V 7 bases and J 6 bases, with 25 bases left between them. This CDR3 region has 17 residues. CDR3 sequence reads: CASKLGGIGGKFNEQFF. The CDR3 nucleotides read TGTGCCAGCAAATTGGGGGGTATTGGGGGAAAATTCAATGAGCAGTTCTTC.

The chain uses TRBV5-5 and TRBJ2-7; TRBD2 matches at 7 bases. Germline-derived CDR1 and CDR2 are SGHKS and YYEKEE (reference sequence). V was pared by 2 bases and J by 2 bases, with 10 bases of the junction left unmatched. The CDR3 has 16 residues. This chain's CDR3 is CASSFPGGPDTYEQYF. The CDR3 DNA sequence: TGTGCCAGCAGCTTCCCGGGGGGACCGGACACCTACGAGCAGTACTTC.

Only one count was recorded for this clone. This chain joins TRBV28 and TRBJ2-7, with 9 bases fitting TRBD2. After removal of 8 bases from V and 0 bases from J, the junction contained 2 bases not matched to a gene. From germline, CDR1 is MDHEN and CDR2 SYDVKM. The CDR3 has 13 residues. The CDR3: CASLAGSSYEQYF. For the CDR3, the DNA is TGTGCCAGCCTAGCGGGGAGCTCCTACGAGCAGTACTTC.

The sample holds a few counts of this clone. The chain recombines TRBV6-1 with TRBJ1-6; D ambiguous. The CDR3 runs to 12 residues. Per germline, CDR1 MNHNS and CDR2 SASEGT. V lost 6 bases and J 5 bases, leaving 5 bases between the germline ends. DNA for the CDR3: TGTGCCAGCAGGAGGGATAATTCACCCCTCCACTTT. Its translation is CASRRDNSPLHF.

The chain combines TRBV27 with TRBJ1-1, with D perhaps matching TRBD1 (6 bases). V lost 6 bases and J 1 base, leaving 12 bases between the germline ends. The CDR3 is made up of 14 amino acids. Per the germline V gene, CDR1 is MNHEY and CDR2 is SMNVEV (reference sequence). CDR3 nucleotide sequence: TGTGCCAGCAGCAGGGGTTCGGGGAACACTGAAGCTTTCTTT. Translated, it gives CASSRGSGNTEAFF.

The chain carries TRBV6-5 and TRBJ2-1, with a weak D call TRBD2 (5 bases). The germline gives CDR1 MNHEY, CDR2 SVGAGI. This CDR3 spans 14 amino acids. With 5 bases removed from V and 2 bases from J, the gap between germline ends came to 10 bases. CDR3 in DNA: TGTGCCAGCAGTCGAGGACTCACCTACAATGAGCAGTTCTTC. Translating gives CASSRGLTYNEQFF.

The chain is built from TRBV11-2 and TRBJ2-7; D may be TRBD1 (6 bases). The CDR3 totals 14 residues. Trimming removed 5 bases at V and 0 bases at J, with 11 bases between. Germline assignment: CDR1 SGHAT and CDR2 FQNNGV. This CDR3 reads CASSVDSLSYEQYF. In DNA, the CDR3 is TGTGCCAGCAGCGTGGACAGTCTCTCCTACGAGCAGTACTTC.

This chain connects TRBV18 to TRBJ1-1, with 8 bases fitting TRBD1. V was pared by 3 bases and J by 6 bases, with 6 bases of the junction left unmatched. This CDR3 contains 14 residues. Germline CDR1 KGHSH, CDR2 LQKENI. The CDR3 is CASSPTGDSAEAFF. The CDR3 DNA reads as TGTGCCAGCTCACCGACAGGGGATAGCGCTGAAGCTTTCTTT.

V usage is TRBV5-1 and J usage is TRBJ2-1, with unresolved D. The CDR3 runs 17 residues. The ends were cut back, 0 bases at V and 0 bases at J, with 13 bases in the middle. The germline V gene encodes CDR1 SGHRS and CDR2 YFSETQ. In DNA, the CDR3 is TGCGCCAGCAGCTTGGCCTCGACTTCCCGCTCCTACAATGAGCAGTTCTTC. Translation: CASSLASTSRSYNEQFF.

J is TRBJ2-7 and V is TRBV6-6, with D perhaps matching TRBD1 (5 bases). V lost 7 bases, J lost 1 base, and 14 bases lay in between. Germline CDR1 MNHNY, CDR2 SVGAGI (reference sequence). CDR3 length equals 14 residues. In DNA form, the CDR3 reads TGTGCCAGCACTCTAAAAGGGGAATCCTACGAGCAGTACTTC. Its translation is CASTLKGESYEQYF.

This chain uses TRBV19 with TRBJ1-2, with 9 nucleotides matching TRBD1. Germline loops: CDR1 LNHDA, CDR2 SQIVND (reference sequence). The V and J ends lost 5 bases and 6 bases, in that order; junction bases with no gene match: 7. This CDR3 is 14 amino acids long. CDR3 sequence (DNA): TGTGCCAGTAGTTCGAGACAGGGGGAAGATGGCTACACCTTC. This encodes CASSSRQGEDGYTF.

This clone was seen a handful of times. The chain joins TRBV27 to TRBJ1-2; possible D gene TRBD1, 5 bases. The CDR3 loop spans 15 amino acids. CDR1 MNHEY and CDR2 SMNVEV come from the germline V gene (reference sequence). With 3 bases removed from V and 8 bases from J, the gap between germline ends came to 19 bases. The CDR3 loop reads CASSFRVGGRAGYTF. CDR3 nucleotide sequence: TGTGCCAGCAGTTTTCGTGTGGGAGGCAGGGCAGGCTACACCTTC.

This chain joins TRBV2 and TRBJ2-5, with TRBD2 matching 7 bases. This CDR3 is built from 14 residues. Trimming removed 4 bases from V and 4 bases from J; junction bases left unmatched: 6. Germline V gives CDR1 SNHLY, CDR2 FYNNEI. CDR3 residues: CASSGGLDRETQYF. The CDR3 region has the DNA TGTGCCAGCAGTGGTGGACTAGATAGAGAGACCCAGTACTTC. Using reference TRBV2 and TRBJ2-5 for the parts outside the CDR3, the full variable domain is EPEVTQTPSHQVTQMGQEVILRCVPISNHLYFYWYRQILGQKVEFLVSFYNNEISEKSEIFDDQFSVERPDGSNFTLKIRSTKLEDSAMYFCASSGGLDRETQYFGPGTRLLVL.

V usage is TRBV6-5 and J usage is TRBJ2-3, with TRBD2 matching over 12 bases. The V gene end was trimmed by 0 bases and the J gene end by 6 bases; junction bases not matched to a gene: 4. This CDR3 has 16 residues. Germline loops: CDR1 MNHEY, CDR2 SVGAGI. CDR3 DNA sequence: TGTGCCAGCAGTTACTCGAATCTAGCGGGGGGGGATACGCAGTATTTT. Translating it yields CASSYSNLAGGDTQYF.

The chain has TRBV30 and TRBJ2-1, with a tentative D call TRBD2 (5 bases). V gave up 4 bases and J gave up 8 bases, with 12 bases separating them. This CDR3 has 12 residues. Per the germline V gene, CDR1 is GTSNPN and CDR2 is SVGIG (reference sequence). The CDR3 coding sequence is TGTGCCTGGACCAGAGGGCTCCATGAGCAGTTCTTC. Its translation is CAWTRGLHEQFF.

In regard to this clone: Other DNA sequences from this sample encode an identical CDR3 as well. The rearrangement links TRBV18 to TRBJ2-3, with D perhaps matching TRBD2 (6 bases). The V gene lost 3 bases and the J gene lost 3 bases, with 10 bases spanning the gap. The CDR3 is made up of 14 amino acids. Germline-derived CDR1 and CDR2 are KGHSH and LQKENI. The CDR3 DNA reads TGTGCCAGCTCACCGACCGGGGGTACAGATACGCAGTATTTT. This gives the protein CASSPTGGTDTQYF.

The chain has TRBV5-8 and TRBJ2-6; possible D gene TRBD1, 6 bases. Germline values: CDR1 SGHTS, CDR2 YDEGEE. CDR3 length: 11 residues. Deletions cut 0 bases from V and 15 bases from J, with 7 bases between. Here the CDR3 DNA reads TGTGCCAGCAGCTTGGGAGGGGGCCTGACTTTC. Its translation is CASSLGGGLTF. Full variable domain (missing parts from reference TRBV5-8 and TRBJ2-6): EAGVTQSPTHLIKTRGQQATLRCSPISGHTSVYWYQQALGLGLQFLLWYDEGEERNRGNFPPRFSGRQFPNYSSELNVNALELEDSALYLCASSLGGGLTFGAGSRLTVL.